This note documents a single TCR beta chain sequence. This clonotype was detected many times. The antigen it binds to is not known. No much larger clone exists at a distance of one base, and base qualities are not known. These data belong to a study of T cells in Graves' hyperthyroidism and ophthalmopathy (dated by TCRdb to about 2019). At the level of the whole study: Peripheral blood was collected at initial diagnosis, before any treatment. To identify distinguishing TCR V-J signatures, a discovery cohort of around 100 patients was used, comprising 43 with Graves' ophthalmopathy and roughly 60 with stable Graves' hyperthyroidism. Prospective prediction of ophthalmopathy was tested in an independent validation cohort of 18 hyperthyroidism patients and 17 patients who later progressed to ophthalmopathy. The 100 discovery patients were divided at random into training and test sets in a 7:3 ratio. The study also compared thyroid tissue and blood T-cell repertoires from about six Graves' hyperthyroidism patients. After blood sampling, hyperthyroidism patients were treated with methimazole at a starting dose of 30 mg daily, and ophthalmopathy patients were treated with high-dose intravenous methylprednisolone. The paper reports TCR Vbeta CDR3 sequencing of roughly 140 peripheral blood samples: around 45 ophthalmopathy, over 70 hyperthyroidism and 17 progressor patients.

The germline V gene supplies CDR1 SGHTA and CDR2 FQGTGA. The germline V and J ends show losses of 4 bases and 1 base respectively, and no gene match explains 7 bases of the junction. The CDR3 spans 17 residues, from the cysteine through the phenylalanine. Only CDR3 DNA remains: 51 bases, in frame from the first base. Graves' hyperthyroidism was defined as stable when no progression to ophthalmopathy occurred over 18 months of follow-up. Hyperthyroidism patients were newly diagnosed, with disease duration under 2 months, and aged 18 to 65 years. Any patient with an uncontrolled infection, another autoimmune disease, pregnancy or lactation was excluded. Diagnoses were established on the basis of clinical symptoms, serum thyroxine and TRAb, thyroid ultrasound, and orbital computed tomography. PBMCs were isolated from approximately 10 ml of fresh peripheral blood by Ficoll-Paque density gradient centrifugation. Trizol reagent was used to extract total RNA, and RNA quality was then checked on an Agilent 2100 Bioanalyzer.

Points the paper makes about the study in general: Most expanded thyroid clonotypes (frequency above 0.001) were also found in blood, which suggests that blood repertoires may mirror thyroid immune responses. In validation, progression to ophthalmopathy was predicted by the model with 70% to 71% sensitivity and roughly 76% specificity, a median of 6.5 months before onset. No statistical method was used to set the sample size in advance, and investigators knew the group allocation. A model built on a 13 V-J signature distinguished ophthalmopathy from stable hyperthyroidism, reaching roughly 88% sensitivity and 81.08% specificity in cross-validation and 80%/75% in testing.

Amplification of TCR beta CDR3 regions was carried out from RNA transcripts. The TCR CDR3 was subjected to a first round of RT-PCR using the HTBI primer set and the Qiagen OneStep RT-PCR kit. A second multiplex PCR round built the libraries, followed by size selection and purification. Libraries were sequenced paired-end with 100 bp reads on an Illumina HiSeq2000. Per the authors' processing: SOAPnuke was used to process the raw data, with reads discarded if the reads contained adapters or uncalled bases, had a mean Phred below 15, or lacked an exact constant-primer or identifier match. COPE v1.2.5 was used to merge the high-quality paired reads, and each unique nucleotide sequence was defined as a clonotype. Clonotypes were aligned to IMGT TRBV, TRBD and TRBJ reference segments using MiTCR v1.1. Analysis was restricted to V-J combinations with a frequency above 0.0001, which covered about 99% of repertoires. A TCS score was defined as the ratio between F50 (clonal expansion) and ExV (chaos), using BLOSUM62-based TCRdist between CDR3 peptides within each V-J. Welch's t-statistics and random forest reduced around 520 V-J features to 13, which were used in a naive Bayes classifier (R e1071). The public sequencing data were trimmed at Q25 with fastp and processed into clonotypes with MiXCR by TCRdb, which kept only in-frame beta chains. Rows are unified per CDR3 protein, each entry keeping the most common DNA and genes. Here the V and J calls rest on TCRdb's processing, not on the authors' analysis. The sample table holds about 560,000 distinct CDR3 sequences, of which less than 20% were seen once. The ten largest clones capture approximately 7% of the sample.

This receptor was identified in a woman aged 25 to 39 with Graves' hyperthyroidism. The sequencing sample was made of blood. The sequence links TRBV7-3 to TRBJ2-3; the central 11 bases match TRBD2. The CDR3 region reads CASSSGTSGARTDTQYF. The bases are TGTGCCAGCAGCTCCGGGACTAGCGGAGCCCGCACAGATACGCAGTATTTT.